This T cell receptor (beta chain) was sequenced in a study of sequential checkpoint blockade in melanoma. Treatment specified: randomized to nivolumab then ipilimumab (arm A) or the reverse (arm B). The data were produced by immunoSEQ multiplex PCR, yet TCRdb's version contains in-frame clones alone and is incomplete. The sample lists some 10,000 clones, 25% to 30% occurring once. The CDR3 consists of 13 residues. CDR1 is LGHNT, CDR2 FRNRAP, per germline. V dropped 10 bases and J dropped 3 bases, with 16 bases sitting between them. This specimen consisted of tumor tissue (inferred from file names), obtained from a patient given nivolumab and ipilimumab in sequence. The sequence was obtained from a human donor with melanoma. The chain links TRBV12-5 to TRBJ2-7, with D perhaps being TRBD1 or TRBD2 (7 bases each). CDR3 residues: CATQGGGLYEQYV. CDR3 DNA: TGTGCTACCCAGGGGGGGGGCCTCTACGAGCAGTACGTC.